This passage covers 10 T cell receptor beta chains from one sample sequenced in a study of low-dose radiotherapy and immunotherapy resistance in tumors. Alpha and beta chains were covered, as first-strand cDNA relied on TRAV- and TRBV-specific primers. The authors ran 15 to 20 PCR cycles to amplify TCRs with a constant-region primer and V-primer adapter. From the reads, TCRdb called clonotypes with MiXCR, one entry per CDR3 protein. The data show 85,000 to 95,000 distinct CDR3 sequences, roughly 9% seen once. Time point indicated: before trial treatment. The sequenced sample was PBMCs, obtained before treatment. Receptors were obtained from a male donor with prostate cancer.

This clonotype was detected many times. The genes are TRBV20-1 and TRBJ2-5; D possibly corresponds to TRBD1 (6 bases). The CDR3 consists of 14 residues. V lost 6 bases, J lost 2 bases, and 16 bases lay in between. Looked up from germline, CDR1 is DFQATT and CDR2 is SNEGSKA (reference sequence). Here the CDR3 DNA reads TGCAGTGCCCCCCCACAGGGTCGGCAAGAGACCCAGTACTTC. This codes for CSAPPQGRQETQYF.

This clonotype was seen repeatedly, ten times or more. CDR3 region: CASSPQGAGNTEAFF. In DNA form, the CDR3 reads TGTGCCAGCAGCCCACAGGGGGCGGGGAACACTGAAGCTTTCTTT. The chain employs TRBV5-4 and TRBJ1-1; 9 bases map to TRBD1. Looked up from germline, CDR1 is SGHNT and CDR2 is YYREEE (reference sequence). Losses at the gene ends were 4 bases for V and 1 base for J; bases not matched to a gene: 5. The CDR3 loop spans 15 amino acids.

This clonotype was counted a few times. A read error likely explains this, since a far larger clone differs by one base. This chain connects TRBV27 to TRBJ2-7, with D maybe TRBD2 (6 bases). Deletions cut 7 bases from V and 2 bases from J, with 18 bases between. CDR3 size: 15 residues. Per germline, CDR1 MNHEY and CDR2 SMNVEV (reference sequence). This CDR3 is CASTLAPGNPYEQYF. The CDR3, as DNA: TGTGCCAGCACCCTAGCGCCGGGTAACCCCTACGAGCAGTACTTC.

This clonotype occurred many times. The chain couples TRBV10-3 to TRBJ1-4; D is ambiguous. Germline loops: CDR1 ENHRY, CDR2 SYGVKD. Between the trimmed V and J ends, which lost 0 bases and 2 bases, there was a span of 7 bases. The CDR3 sequence is 15 residues long. CDR3 sequence reads: CAISESAGTNEKLFF. Written as DNA, the CDR3 is TGTGCCATCAGTGAGTCGGCGGGGACTAATGAAAAACTGTTTTTT.

This clonotype was detected many times. CDR3 coding DNA: TGCAGTGCTAGGGCAGCGGTAACAGGCCAAGAGACCCAGTACTTC. It specifies CSARAAVTGQETQYF. The chain links TRBV20-1 to TRBJ2-5, with D tentatively TRBD1 or TRBD2 (5 bases each). This CDR3 contains 15 residues. V lost 3 bases to trimming and J lost 1 base, with 15 bases between them. CDR1 is DFQATT, CDR2 SNEGSKA, per germline (reference sequence).

This clonotype was detected ten times or more. The chain employs TRBV28 and TRBJ1-3; no firm D call. Germline V gene sequence: CDR1 MDHEN, CDR2 SYDVKM. V gave up 2 bases and J gave up 0 bases, with 8 bases separating them. This CDR3 has 15 amino acids. The CDR3 sequence is CASSLLASSGNTIYF. CDR3 nucleotides: TGTGCCAGCAGTTTACTGGCGAGCTCTGGAAACACCATATATTTT.

This clonotype turned up a few times. A much larger clone differs by one base, so this may be a read error. The chain couples TRBV7-2 to TRBJ2-1; D not certain. The CDR3 consists of 12 residues. Per the germline V gene, CDR1 is SGHTA and CDR2 is FQGNSA. CDR3 sequence reads: CVSSPVAYEQFF. CDR3 nucleotide sequence: TGTGTCAGCAGCCCAGTGGCGTATGAGCAGTTCTTC.

Concerning this clonotype: This is likely an artifact of a read error, given a far larger clone one base away. The CDR3 spells CASSYSNRGLNTEAFF. The CDR3 DNA is TGTGCCAGCAGTTACTCCAACAGAGGTTTAAACACTGAAGCTTTCTTT. V gene TRBV6-6 combines with J gene TRBJ1-1; D not certain. Germline values: CDR1 MNHNY, CDR2 SVGAGI (reference sequence). This CDR3 has 16 residues. V was pared by 0 bases and J by 2 bases, with 13 bases between.

This clonotype was seen ten or more times. This chain links TRBV30 with TRBJ1-2; 7 nucleotides line up with TRBD1. V lost 0 bases to trimming and J lost 2 bases; unmatched junction nucleotides: 6. The CDR3 runs 15 residues. CDR1 and CDR2 from the germline V gene are GTSNPN and SVGIG (reference sequence). Here the CDR3 reads CAWSVYRGANYGYTF. In DNA form, the CDR3 reads TGTGCCTGGAGTGTGTACAGGGGCGCAAACTATGGCTACACCTTC.

This clonotype was found many times. V usage is TRBV5-1 and J usage is TRBJ2-2; D not resolved. Germline CDR1 and CDR2: SGHRS and YFSETQ. Trimming shortened V by 4 bases and J by 1 base, and 8 bases separated the two germline ends. CDR3 size: 14 residues. CDR3 loop: CASSSDWNTGELFF. CDR3 coding DNA: TGCGCCAGCAGCAGTGACTGGAACACCGGGGAGCTGTTTTTT.